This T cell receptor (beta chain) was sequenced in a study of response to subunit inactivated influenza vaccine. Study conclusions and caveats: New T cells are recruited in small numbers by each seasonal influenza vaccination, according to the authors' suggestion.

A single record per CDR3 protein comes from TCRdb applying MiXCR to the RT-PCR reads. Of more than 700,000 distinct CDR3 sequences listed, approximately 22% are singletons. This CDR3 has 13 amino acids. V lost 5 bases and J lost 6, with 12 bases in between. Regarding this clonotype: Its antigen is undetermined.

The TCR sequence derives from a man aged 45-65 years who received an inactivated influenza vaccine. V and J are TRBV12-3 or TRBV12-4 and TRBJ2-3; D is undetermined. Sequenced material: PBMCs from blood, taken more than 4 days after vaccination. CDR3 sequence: CASSPPVPDTQYF. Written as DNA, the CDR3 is TGTGCCAGCAGTCCCCCGGTCCCGGATACGCAGTATTTT.